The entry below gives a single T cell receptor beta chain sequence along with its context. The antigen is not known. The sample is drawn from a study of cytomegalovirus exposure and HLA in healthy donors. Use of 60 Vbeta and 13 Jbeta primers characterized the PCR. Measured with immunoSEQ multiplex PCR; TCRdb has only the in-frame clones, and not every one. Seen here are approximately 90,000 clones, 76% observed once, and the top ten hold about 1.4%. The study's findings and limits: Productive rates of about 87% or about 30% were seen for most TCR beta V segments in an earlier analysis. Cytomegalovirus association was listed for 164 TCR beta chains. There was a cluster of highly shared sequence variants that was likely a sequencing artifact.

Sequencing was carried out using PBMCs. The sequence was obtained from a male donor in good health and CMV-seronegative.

CDR3 sequence reads: CASSLVGSWDRVSYEQYF. In DNA, the CDR3 is TGTGCCAGCAGCTTAGTCGGTAGTTGGGACAGGGTATCCTACGAGCAGTACTTC. V gene TRBV7-6 combines with J gene TRBJ2-7; TRBD1 aligns across 9 bases. Germline V gives CDR1 SGHVS, CDR2 FNYEAQ. The ends lost 1 base at V and 1 base at J; junction bases unmatched: 11. This CDR3 comprises 18 residues.